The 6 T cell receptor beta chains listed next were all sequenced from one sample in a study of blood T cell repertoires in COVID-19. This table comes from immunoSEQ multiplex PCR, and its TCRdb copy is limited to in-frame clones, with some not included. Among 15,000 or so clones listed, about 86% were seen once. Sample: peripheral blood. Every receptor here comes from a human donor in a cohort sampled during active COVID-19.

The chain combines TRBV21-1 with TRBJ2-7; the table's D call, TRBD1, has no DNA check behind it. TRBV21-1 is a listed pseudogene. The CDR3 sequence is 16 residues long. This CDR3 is CASSKARRTGGYEQYF. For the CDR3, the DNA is TGTGCCAGCAGCAAAGCTAGGAGGACAGGGGGCTACGAGCAGTACTTC.

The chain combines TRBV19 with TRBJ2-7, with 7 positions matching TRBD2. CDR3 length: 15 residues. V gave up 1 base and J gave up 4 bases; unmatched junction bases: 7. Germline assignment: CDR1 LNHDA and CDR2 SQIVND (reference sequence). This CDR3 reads CASSIGGGSPYEQYF. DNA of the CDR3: TGTGCCAGTAGTATAGGGGGGGGGTCCCCTTACGAGCAGTACTTC.

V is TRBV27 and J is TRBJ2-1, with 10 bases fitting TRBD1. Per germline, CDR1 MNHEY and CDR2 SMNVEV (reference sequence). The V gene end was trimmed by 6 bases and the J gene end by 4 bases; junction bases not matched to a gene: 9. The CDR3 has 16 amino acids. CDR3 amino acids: CASSLGTGVIYNEQFF. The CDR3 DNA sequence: TGTGCCAGCAGCTTGGGGACAGGGGTAATTTACAATGAGCAGTTCTTC.

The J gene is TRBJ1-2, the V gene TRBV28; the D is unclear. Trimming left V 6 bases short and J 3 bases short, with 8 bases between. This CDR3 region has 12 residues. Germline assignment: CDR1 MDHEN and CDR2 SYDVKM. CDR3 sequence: CASSLRDYGYTF. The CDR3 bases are TGTGCCAGCAGCCTACGGGACTATGGCTACACCTTC.

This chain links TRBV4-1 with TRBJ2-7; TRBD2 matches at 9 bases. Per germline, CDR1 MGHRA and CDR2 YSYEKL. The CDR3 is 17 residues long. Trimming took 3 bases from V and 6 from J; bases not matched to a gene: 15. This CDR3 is CASSQTPSGVIKGEQYF. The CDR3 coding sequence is TGCGCCAGCAGCCAGACCCCTAGCGGGGTGATTAAGGGCGAGCAGTACTTC.

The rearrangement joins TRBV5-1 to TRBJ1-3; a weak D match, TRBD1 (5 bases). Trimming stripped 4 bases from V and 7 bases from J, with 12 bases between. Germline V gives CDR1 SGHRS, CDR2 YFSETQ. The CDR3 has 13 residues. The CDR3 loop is CASSRGTRNTIYF. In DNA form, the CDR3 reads TGCGCCAGCAGCCGCGGGACCCGGAACACCATATATTTT.